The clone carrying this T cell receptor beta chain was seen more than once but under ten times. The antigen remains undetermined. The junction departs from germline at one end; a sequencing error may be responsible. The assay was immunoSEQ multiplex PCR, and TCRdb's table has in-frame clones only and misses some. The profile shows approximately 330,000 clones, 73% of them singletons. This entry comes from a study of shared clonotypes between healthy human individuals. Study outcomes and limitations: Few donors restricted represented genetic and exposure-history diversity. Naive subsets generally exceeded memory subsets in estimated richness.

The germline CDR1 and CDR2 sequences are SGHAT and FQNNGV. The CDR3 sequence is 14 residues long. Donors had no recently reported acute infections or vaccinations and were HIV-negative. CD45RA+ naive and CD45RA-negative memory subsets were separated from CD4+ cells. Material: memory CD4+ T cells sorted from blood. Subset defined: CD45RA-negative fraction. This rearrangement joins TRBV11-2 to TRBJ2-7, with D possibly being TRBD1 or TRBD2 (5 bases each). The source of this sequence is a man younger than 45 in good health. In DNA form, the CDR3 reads TGTGCCAGCAGCTTCTTGCACAGCGAAGGGGAGCAGCACTTC. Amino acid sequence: CASSFLHSEGEQHF.